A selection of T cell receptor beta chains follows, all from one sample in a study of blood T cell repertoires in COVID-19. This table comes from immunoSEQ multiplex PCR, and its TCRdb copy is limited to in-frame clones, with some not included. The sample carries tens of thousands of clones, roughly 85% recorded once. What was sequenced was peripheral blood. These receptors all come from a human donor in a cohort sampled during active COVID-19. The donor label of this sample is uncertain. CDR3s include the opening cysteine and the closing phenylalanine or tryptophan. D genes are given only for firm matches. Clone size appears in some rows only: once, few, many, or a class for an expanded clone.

TGTGCCAGCAGCGTAGCAGGGGATGGGGCTGAAGCTTTCTTT CASSVAGDGAEAFF . . TRBJ1-1 TRBV9
TGTGCCAGCAGCTTTACAGGGATGACCTACGAGCAGTACTTC CASSFTGMTYEQYF . . TRBJ2-7 TRBV7-9
TGTGCCAGCAGTTTAGGCCCCTTTGGCACTGAAGCTTTCTTT CASSLGPFGTEAFF . . TRBJ1-1 TRBV27
TGTGCCAGTAGTATCACAGGGTTTTCTGGCTACACCTTC CASSITGFSGYTF . few TRBJ1-2 TRBV19
TGTGCCAGCAGTTCGGGTACCCGGGCCAACGTCCTGACTTTC CASSSGTRANVLTF . few TRBJ2-6 TRBV7-9
TGTGCTAGGACCCCCCTTCCTTGGACAGGGGGAAACACCATATATTTT CARTPLPWTGGNTIYF TRBD1 . TRBJ1-3 TRBV12-5
TGTGCCAGCAGTTTAGTGGCGGGGGCGGGGGAAAAAGAGACCCAGTACTTC CASSLVAGAGEKETQYF . . TRBJ2-5 TRBV28
TGTGCCAGCAGTTTCGGTACTGAAGCTTTCTTT CASSFGTEAFF . . TRBJ1-1 TRBV12-3/TRBV12-4
TGTGCCAGCAGCTTAGGACGGAGAGGGCAGTTCACCGGGGAGCTGTTTTTT CASSLGRRGQFTGELFF . . TRBJ2-2 TRBV7-8
TGTGCCAGCTCATTAGGAAGGGGTTCGGCAGATACGCAGTATTTT CASSLGRGSADTQYF . . TRBJ2-3 TRBV18
TGTGCCAGCAGCCGAAAGCTGACAGGGTATGGTGAAGCTTTCTTT CASSRKLTGYGEAFF TRBD1 few TRBJ1-1 TRBV4-2
TGCAGCGTTGAAGATCGGGGCGGGACCTACGAGCAGTACTTC CSVEDRGGTYEQYF . . TRBJ2-7 TRBV29-1
TGCGCCAGCAGCTTGGTTGGTAGCGGGGCCTACAATGAGCAGTTCTTC CASSLVGSGAYNEQFF TRBD2 . TRBJ2-1 TRBV5-1
TGTGCCAGCAGCTTAAGGCAAGGACAGTCCTACGAGCAGTACTTC CASSLRQGQSYEQYF . . TRBJ2-7 TRBV11-2
TGTGCCAGCAGCGTAGCCCCGATGGGAAGCGGAGGGGAGACCCAGTACTTC CASSVAPMGSGGETQYF . . TRBJ2-5 TRBV9
TGTGCCAGCAGCCCCCAGGTATCTGGGGCCAACGTCCTGACTTTC CASSPQVSGANVLTF . . TRBJ2-6 TRBV3-1/TRBV3-2
TGTGCCAGCAGCACGGGACAGATGAACACTGAAGCTTTCTTT CASSTGQMNTEAFF . . TRBJ1-1 TRBV21-1
TGTGCCAGCAGCCGCAATAGACTCTCCTACAATGAGCAGTTCTTC CASSRNRLSYNEQFF . . TRBJ2-1 TRBV11-2
TGCGCCAGCAGCCAAAGCGAGGGATGGGAGCAGTACTTC CASSQSEGWEQYF . . TRBJ2-7 TRBV4-1
TGTGCCAGCAGTTGGGTCTCCGGGGGACGGGGATCCTACAATGAGCAGTTCTTC CASSWVSGGRGSYNEQFF . once TRBJ2-1 TRBV27
TGTGCCTGGAGCCTCGGGTCTCCGTCAGAGCAGTACTTC CAWSLGSPSEQYF . . TRBJ2-7 TRBV30
TGTGCCAGCAGCCACGACATCAATAATTCACCCCTCCACTTT CASSHDINNSPLHF . . TRBJ1-6 TRBV7-9
TGTGCCAGCAGTTTGGGGACAGGGACCCACGAGCAGTACTTC CASSLGTGTHEQYF TRBD1 . TRBJ2-7 TRBV6-5
TGTGCCAGCAGCCCCTCTATCAACGAGCAGTACTTC CASSPSINEQYF . few TRBJ2-7 TRBV7-8